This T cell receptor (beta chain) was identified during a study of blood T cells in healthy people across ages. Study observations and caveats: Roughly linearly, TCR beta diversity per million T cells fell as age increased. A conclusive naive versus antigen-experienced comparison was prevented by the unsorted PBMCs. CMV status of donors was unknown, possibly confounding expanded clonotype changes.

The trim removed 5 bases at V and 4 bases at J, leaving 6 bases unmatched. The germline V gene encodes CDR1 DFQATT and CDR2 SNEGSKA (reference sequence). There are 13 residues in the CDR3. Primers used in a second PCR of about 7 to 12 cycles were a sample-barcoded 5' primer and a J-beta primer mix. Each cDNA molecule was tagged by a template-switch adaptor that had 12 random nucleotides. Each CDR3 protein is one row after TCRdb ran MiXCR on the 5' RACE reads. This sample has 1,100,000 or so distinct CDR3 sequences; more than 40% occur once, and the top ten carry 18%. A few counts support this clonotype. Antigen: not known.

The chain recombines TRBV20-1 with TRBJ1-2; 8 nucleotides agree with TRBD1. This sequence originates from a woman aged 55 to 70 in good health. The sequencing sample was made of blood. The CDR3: CSARTGRIYGYTF. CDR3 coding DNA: TGCAGTGCTCGGACAGGGCGGATCTATGGCTACACCTTC.